This T cell receptor beta chain was sequenced during a study of T cells in Graves' hyperthyroidism and ophthalmopathy. At the level of the study: Before treatment of any kind, peripheral blood was taken at initial diagnosis.

This clonotype was seen a handful of times. Researchers amplified the TCR beta CDR3 regions from RNA transcripts. HTBI primers drove first-round RT-PCR of the TCR CDR3. TCRdb used MiXCR to reprocess the multiplex PCR reads, holding one entry per CDR3 protein. This table holds about 300,000 distinct CDR3 sequences, less than 15% found once. The sample comprised blood. The receptor was isolated from a woman in her twenties or thirties with Graves' hyperthyroidism that later progressed to Graves' ophthalmopathy.

The CDR3 DNA reads TGTGCCAGCAGCCAGGAACTTGACACGCAGTATTTT. Translation gives CASSQELDTQYF. The chain joins TRBV4-2 to TRBJ2-3, with no clear D. Trimming took off 3 bases at V and 9 bases at J, with 10 bases between the two ends. Germline CDR1 LGHNA, CDR2 YNFKEQ. CDR3 length: 12 amino acids.